One sample yielded the 16 T cell receptor beta chains listed below, sequenced in a study of blood T cell repertoires in COVID-19. Method: immunoSEQ multiplex PCR; TCRdb's copy keeps in-frame clones and lacks some. This sample carries approximately 100,000 clones, roughly 89% of them seen once, and the ten largest clones take about 5.1%. Material for sequencing was peripheral blood. All receptors derive from a human donor in a cohort sampled during active COVID-19.

Here the CDR3 reads CASSLGLADSYNEQFF. The CDR3 DNA sequence: TGTGCCAGCAGCTTGGGACTAGCGGACTCCTACAATGAGCAGTTCTTC. The rearrangement joins TRBV3-1 (or the pseudogene TRBV3-2) to TRBJ2-1, with 11 bases identical to TRBD2. Germline V lookup: CDR1 LGHDT, CDR2 YNNKEL (reference sequence). The CDR3 has 16 residues. V dropped 5 bases and J dropped 0; count of bases not matched to a gene: 3.

The chain carries TRBV14 and TRBJ1-4, with 10 bases aligning to TRBD1. CDR1 is SGHDN, CDR2 FVKESK, per germline. The CDR3 length is 19 residues. V shed 1 base, J shed 7 bases, and the junction held 15 bases outside the gene matches. The CDR3 spells CASSQGEGTGAECREKLFF. CDR3 DNA sequence: TGTGCCAGCAGCCAAGGAGAGGGGACAGGGGCGGAGTGCCGTGAAAAACTGTTTTTT.

CDR3: CASSPPQGSYEQYF. CDR3 DNA: TGTGCCAGCAGCCCTCCACAGGGCTCCTACGAGCAGTACTTC. V is TRBV28 and J is TRBJ2-7; D is perhaps TRBD1 (6 bases). V was shortened by 6 bases and J by 0 bases, with 12 bases between the two germline ends. Per germline, CDR1 MDHEN and CDR2 SYDVKM. The CDR3 extends over 14 amino acids.

The chain uses TRBV5-6 and TRBJ2-2; D uncertain. CDR1 SGHDT and CDR2 YYEEEE come from the germline V gene. Trimming removed 6 bases at V and 7 bases at J, with 7 bases between. The CDR3 totals 11 residues. The CDR3 loop is CASTGYGELFF. CDR3 coding DNA: TGTGCCAGCACCGGTTACGGGGAGCTGTTTTTT.

This chain uses TRBV30 with TRBJ1-4, with D unclear. Germline V lookup: CDR1 GTSNPN, CDR2 SVGIG (reference sequence). V dropped 2 bases and J dropped 3 bases, with 16 bases sitting between them. CDR3 length: 16 amino acids. The CDR3 sequence is CAWSFPSTVPNEKLFF. Here the CDR3 DNA reads TGTGCCTGGAGTTTCCCATCCACAGTCCCTAATGAAAAACTGTTTTTT.

This rearrangement joins TRBV6-6 to TRBJ2-2; weak D call: TRBD1 (5 bases). This CDR3 comprises 13 residues. The germline V gene encodes CDR1 MNHNY and CDR2 SVGAGI (reference sequence). Trimming took off 5 bases at V and 4 bases at J, with 8 bases between the two ends. The CDR3 region is CASSTGSTGELFF. CDR3 DNA: TGTGCCAGCAGTACAGGCTCCACCGGGGAGCTGTTTTTT.

This clone was seen once. This sequence joins TRBV15 and TRBJ2-3; D might be TRBD1 (6 bases). Trimming pared 1 base from V and 0 bases from J, leaving 14 bases between. Germline V CDR1 and CDR2: LNHNV, YYDKDF (reference sequence). The CDR3 is 17 amino acids. The CDR3 loop is CATSRVPPDSSTDTQYF. CDR3 bases: TGTGCCACCAGCAGAGTCCCGCCGGACAGTAGCACAGATACGCAGTATTTT.

The genes are TRBV11-3 and TRBJ2-5; no clear D gene. Germline V gene sequence: CDR1 SGHNT, CDR2 YENEEA. There are 15 residues in the CDR3. With 4 bases removed from V and 4 bases from J, the gap between germline ends came to 16 bases. DNA for the CDR3: TGTGCCAGCAGCTCACCCGCCACGGAGACAGAGACCCAGTACTTC. Its protein is CASSSPATETETQYF.

The CDR3 loop is CASSPGGTGDLYGYTF. The CDR3 bases are TGTGCCAGCAGCCCTGGGGGGACAGGAGACCTATATGGCTACACCTTC. The rearrangement uses TRBV5-4 and TRBJ1-2; 8 bases fit TRBD1. Germline CDR1 reads SGHNT; CDR2 reads YYREEE (reference sequence). Trimming took 4 bases from V and 5 from J; bases not matched to a gene: 13. The CDR3 runs to 16 residues.

This clone counts as medium-sized. The gene calls are TRBV14 and TRBJ1-6; 10 bases are a match to TRBD1. With 4 bases clipped from V and 6 bases from J, the junction kept 6 bases outside the gene matches. The germline CDR1 and CDR2 sequences are SGHDN and FVKESK. The CDR3 length is 16 residues. The CDR3 DNA sequence: TGTGCCAGCAGCCTGATGACAGGGGGCTCTAATTCACCCCTCCACTTT. It yields the protein CASSLMTGGSNSPLHF.

The rearrangement joins TRBV10-3 to TRBJ1-5; D unresolved. The CDR3 runs 14 residues. V was clipped by 10 bases and J by 0 bases, with 13 bases between them. CDR1 and CDR2 (germline): ENHRY, SYGVKD. This CDR3 is CATKTEVSNQPQHF. The CDR3 DNA follows: TGTGCCACCAAAACAGAAGTTAGCAATCAGCCCCAGCATTTT.

The chain uses TRBV18 and TRBJ1-3; TRBD1 is a possible D gene (6 bases). The CDR3 has 13 amino acids. Trimming removed 2 bases at V and 5 bases at J, with 7 bases between. The V gene's germline CDR1 is KGHSH and CDR2 LQKENI. The CDR3 loop reads CASSPGQRNTIYF. The CDR3 DNA follows: TGTGCCAGCTCACCAGGACAGCGAAACACCATATATTTT.

The gene calls are TRBV7-2 and TRBJ2-1; 9 bases match TRBD2. The CDR3 is made up of 14 amino acids. The junction had 1 base not matched to a gene; V was cut back by 0 bases and J by 7 bases. Germline CDR1 is SGHTA and CDR2 is FQGNSA. CDR3: CASSLASGGNEQFF. The DNA of the CDR3 is TGTGCCAGCAGCTTAGCTAGCGGGGGAAATGAGCAGTTCTTC.

The V gene is TRBV6-1, the J gene TRBJ1-2; maybe TRBD1 (6 bases). Trimming took 2 bases from V and 7 from J, leaving 8 bases between them. There are 12 residues in the CDR3. CDR1 is MNHNS, CDR2 SASEGT, per germline. The CDR3 here is CASSEQGSGYTF. The CDR3 DNA is TGTGCCAGCAGTGAACAGGGGTCTGGCTACACCTTC.

This clone has just a few counts. The V call is TRBV5-4, the J call TRBJ2-7; D is perhaps TRBD1 (6 bases). V was trimmed by 7 bases and J by 3 bases, leaving 11 bases between them. The CDR3 loop spans 12 amino acids. Germline values: CDR1 SGHNT, CDR2 YYREEE (reference sequence). The DNA of the CDR3 is TGTGCCAGCGGAAGGGACATCTACGAGCAGTACTTC. It encodes CASGRDIYEQYF.

V usage is TRBV19 and J usage is TRBJ2-3, with 12 bases fitting TRBD2. The CDR3 loop spans 17 amino acids. Germline V lookup: CDR1 LNHDA, CDR2 SQIVND (reference sequence). V lost 1 base to trimming and J lost 5 bases; unmatched junction nucleotides: 7. The CDR3 coding sequence is TGTGCCAGTAGTATAGCGTCTAGCGGGGGGGCAAAAGATACGCAGTATTTT. As protein: CASSIASSGGAKDTQYF.